This T cell receptor (beta chain) was identified during a study of blood T cells in healthy people across ages (dated by TCRdb to 2013 to 2016). A note on the overall study: In model experiments, template switching captured about one uniquely barcoded TCR beta cDNA molecule for every two T cells. Using deep sequencing normalized with unique cDNA molecular identifiers, the study measured how TCR beta repertoire diversity changes with age. The donors were divided into four age groups: young (average about 16 years), middle-aged (around 37), aged (around 59) and long-lived (nearly 85). The study analyzed two additional independent replicas of 1 million unique cDNA reads from the same blood draw for two donors, one aged 18 to 29 and one aged 80 or older. Beyond this particular receptor, the publication reports: Because donor CMV infection status was unknown, age-related changes in expanded clonotypes were potentially confounded. The percentage of naive T cells measured by flow cytometry correlated strongly with observed TCR beta diversity. Observed TCR beta diversity per million T cells fell roughly linearly with age, and a significant reduction was already apparent by age about 43. Since profiling was done on bulk unsorted PBMCs, naive and antigen-experienced compartments could not be conclusively compared. Compared with the aged group, the long-lived group had more naive CD4+ T cells, fewer expanded clones and increased TCR diversity, a pattern suggesting age selection. Estimates of total diversity based on one million sequenced T cells were considered lower bounds and underestimates.

The germline V gene (reference sequence) supplies CDR1 LGHDT and CDR2 YNNKEL. Including the terminal cysteine and phenylalanine, the CDR3 comprises 14 residues. The entry retains the CDR3 DNA only, 42 bases that are in frame from base 1. The junction shows trimming of 3 bases on V and 9 bases on J, plus 15 bases between the germline ends. This clonotype came up a few times. Its cognate antigen has yet to be identified. Per-nucleotide qualities are absent, and no much larger clonotype sits a single base away. Donors were 39 systemically healthy Caucasian individuals from Russia aged roughly 6 to 100 years. Each donor gave ten milliliters of peripheral blood, collected into EDTA-treated Vacutainer tubes. Ficoll-Paque density-gradient centrifugation was used to isolate PBMCs, with at least 6 million per sample. Trizol reagent was used to extract total RNA from the PBMCs, yielding at least 5 micrograms per sample. Naive CD45RAhigh/CD27high T cell percentages were measured by flow cytometry on a PBMC aliquot from every donor.

Library preparation employed 5' RACE. Reads for this sample came from an Illumina HiSeq 2500. A second PCR of about 6 to 11 cycles was run with a J-beta primer mix and a sample-barcoded 5' primer. Each TCR beta cDNA molecule received a unique molecular identifier from a template-switch 5' adaptor carrying 12 random nucleotides. Each sample yielded at least 2.5 million CDR3-containing paired-end reads. The Mint cDNA synthesis kit, primed by a TRBC-specific oligonucleotide, was used to synthesize first-strand cDNA from all RNA. Following uracil-DNA glycosylase treatment, all cDNA underwent a first 18-cycle PCR with the universal primers M1SS and BC2_uni_R. The original methods were these. Each sample was normalized by randomly selecting 1 million high-quality reads, each carrying a distinct molecular identifier. Reads with shared molecular identifiers were discarded instead of being binned into consensus sequences. CDR3 identification, clonotype clustering and error correction used MiTCR with a Q25 quality threshold and the strictest error-elimination algorithm. Lower-bound total TCR beta diversity was estimated with a nonparametric unseen species model using Euler transformation. TCRdb reprocessing: public reads trimmed at Q25 with fastp, clones called with MiXCR, in-frame beta chains kept. All rows with the same CDR3 protein become a single entry with the most common DNA and genes. TCRdb's processing, not the authors', yielded these V and J calls. In all, the sample holds roughly 1,100,000 distinct CDR3 sequences, and about 25% of those were seen once. 0.75% of the sample is in the top ten clones.

These data also formed part of another study, on T cells of mothers and their children. That second publication adds: The donors were nine systemically healthy Caucasian individuals, made up of three mothers and their six children. cDNA synthesis used all of the extracted RNA, with about 1.5 ug of RNA in each 15 ul reaction. Sample barcodes and 2-4 random nucleotides were added via the M1S primer in the second PCR. Over 10 million TCR beta CDR3 reads came from each mother, compared with some 3 million reads from each child. Thymic selection similarly shapes TCR recombination output in related and unrelated pairs, with minor effect from inherited differences. Normalized repertoire overlap was always slightly but never significantly higher in related than unrelated mother-child pairs. With a sensitivity of approximately 92 clones per million clonotypes, no persistent microchimeric T cell clones were detected. To look for features that set related mother-child pairs apart from unrelated individuals, the researchers ran deep NGS to compare the TCR beta repertoires of mothers and children. Mothers averaged roughly 40 +/- 4 years of age and children averaged about 10 +/- 4 years. Libraries were sequenced on Illumina HiSeq 2000 with 100+100 nt paired-end reads after adapter ligation with NEBNext reagents. Mother and child libraries were prepared a month apart and sequenced in separate runs to prevent cross-contamination. Each donor had between about 450,000 and 2,200,000 distinct TCR beta clonotypes identified. Naive TCR beta clonotypes were estimated from low-frequency clonotypes matched to each donor's FACS-determined naive share, without sorting.

The specimen was blood. Recombination joined TRBV3-1 with TRBJ2-1; the D gene assignment is perhaps TRBD1 or TRBD2, with each matching 5 bases. The origin of this receptor is a girl under 10 years old in good health. The encoded CDR3 is CASSQGTLQGEQFF. The nucleotide sequence reads as follows: TGTGCCAGCAGCCAGGGGACGCTACAAGGTGAGCAGTTCTTC.